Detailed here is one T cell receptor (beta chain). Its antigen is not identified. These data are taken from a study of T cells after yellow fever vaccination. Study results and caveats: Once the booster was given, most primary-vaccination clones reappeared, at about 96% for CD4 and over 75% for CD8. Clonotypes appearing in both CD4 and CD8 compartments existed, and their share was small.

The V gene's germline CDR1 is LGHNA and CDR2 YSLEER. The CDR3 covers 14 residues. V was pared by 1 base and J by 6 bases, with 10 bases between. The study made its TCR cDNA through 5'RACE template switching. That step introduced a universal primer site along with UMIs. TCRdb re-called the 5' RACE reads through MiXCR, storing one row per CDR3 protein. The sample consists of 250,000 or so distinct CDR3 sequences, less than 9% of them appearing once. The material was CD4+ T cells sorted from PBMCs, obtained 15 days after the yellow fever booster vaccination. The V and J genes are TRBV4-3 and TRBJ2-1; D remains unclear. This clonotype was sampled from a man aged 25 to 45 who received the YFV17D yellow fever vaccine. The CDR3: CASSQGAARNEQFF. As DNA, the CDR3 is TGCGCCAGCAGCCAAGGCGCGGCTCGCAATGAGCAGTTCTTC.